This TCR beta chain stems from a study of post-analysis software for immune sequencing data. In the study overall: Recorded subtypes: relapsing-remitting, secondary progressive, progressive-relapsing; some patients unannotated.

Every TCR beta cDNA library bore unique molecular identifiers. There were roughly 0.95 to 11 million T cells, and roughly 0.5 million cDNA molecules came from them. TCRdb re-called the PCR reads through MiXCR, storing one row per CDR3 protein. This sample has hundreds of thousands of distinct CDR3 sequences; 55% to 60% occur once, and the top ten carry roughly 12%. The germline V and J ends were trimmed by 4 bases and 4 bases, with 14 bases remaining between them. The CDR3 spans 14 residues. In germline, CDR1 is SGHDT, CDR2 YYEEEE. Of note for this clonotype: Its cognate antigen is unknown.

Study-wide results and limits: Significantly decreased normalized Chao1 diversity was recorded for multiple sclerosis patients relative to controls. Same-batch preparations were strongly co-clustered by F measure. Patients carried four or five TRBV segments more frequently than controls did, and TRBV5-6, TRBV5-1 and TRBV20-1 were among them.

Sequenced sample: blood. The sequence was collected from a girl aged 2 to 9 with multiple sclerosis. V is TRBV5-6 and J is TRBJ1-1; a possible D gene is TRBD1 (5 bases). In DNA, the CDR3 is TGTGCCAGCAGCCCCCAGGGCCTCCCCACTGAAGCTTTCTTT. It translates to CASSPQGLPTEAFF.